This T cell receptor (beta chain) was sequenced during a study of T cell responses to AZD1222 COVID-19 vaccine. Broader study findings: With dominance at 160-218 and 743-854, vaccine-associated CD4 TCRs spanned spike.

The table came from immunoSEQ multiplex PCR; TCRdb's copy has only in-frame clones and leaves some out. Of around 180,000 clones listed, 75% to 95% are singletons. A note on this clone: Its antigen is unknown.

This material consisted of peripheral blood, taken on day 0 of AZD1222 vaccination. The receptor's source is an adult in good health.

The CDR3 DNA reads TGCGCCAGCAGCCAAGTGCGGGGGCACGCCTACAATGAGCAGTTCTTC. Translated, it gives CASSQVRGHAYNEQFF. The chain joins TRBV4-3 to TRBJ2-1; tentative D call: TRBD2 (7 bases). Trimming removed 1 base at V and 2 bases at J, with 12 bases between. The CDR3 runs 16 residues. The germline V gene has CDR1 LGHNA and CDR2 YSLEER.